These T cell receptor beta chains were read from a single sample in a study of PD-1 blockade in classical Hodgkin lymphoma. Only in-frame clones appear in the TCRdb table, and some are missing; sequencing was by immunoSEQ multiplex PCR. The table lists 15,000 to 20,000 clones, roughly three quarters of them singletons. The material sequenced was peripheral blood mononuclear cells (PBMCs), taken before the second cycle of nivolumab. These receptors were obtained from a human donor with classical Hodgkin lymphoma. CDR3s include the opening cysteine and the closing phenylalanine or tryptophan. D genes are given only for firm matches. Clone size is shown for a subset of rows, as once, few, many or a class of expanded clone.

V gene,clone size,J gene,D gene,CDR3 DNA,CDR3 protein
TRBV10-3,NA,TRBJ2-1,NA,TGTGCCACCGACCCAGGAAACAATGAGCAGTTCTTC,CATDPGNNEQFF
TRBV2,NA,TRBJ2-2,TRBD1,TGTGCCACACAGGGGATTACGAACACCGGGGAGCTGTTTTTT,CATQGITNTGELFF
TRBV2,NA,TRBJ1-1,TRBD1,TGTGCCAGCAGTGGGACAGGGGGCACTGAAGCTTTCTTT,CASSGTGGTEAFF
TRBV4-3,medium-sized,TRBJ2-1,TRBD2,TGCGCCAGCAGCCAAGAGCCACTTCGGGGGGGCAATGAGCAGTTCTTC,CASSQEPLRGGNEQFF
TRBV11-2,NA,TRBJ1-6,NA,TGTGCCAGCAGCTTAGATCTAGGGGGCTCCTATAATTCACCCCTCCACTTT,CASSLDLGGSYNSPLHF
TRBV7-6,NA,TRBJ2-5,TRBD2,TGTGCCAGCAGCTTAAGTCCGAGGGAGGGGACCCAGTACTTC,CASSLSPREGTQYF
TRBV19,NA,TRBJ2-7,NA,TGTGCCAGTAGTATCCGAGACGTGAGAGGGGAGCAGTACTTC,CASSIRDVRGEQYF
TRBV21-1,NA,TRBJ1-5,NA,TGTGCCAGCAGCAAAGAGAGGAAAACCGGGACAGGGAACCTCCACAATCAGCCCCAGCATTTT,CASSKERKTGTGNLHNQPQHF
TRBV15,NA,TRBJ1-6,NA,TGTGCCACCAGCAGAAGGAGCTCCTATAATTCACCCCTCCACTTT,CATSRRSSYNSPLHF
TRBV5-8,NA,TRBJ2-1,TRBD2,TGTGCCAGCAGCTCGGGACTAGCGGGGGGCCGCCTGTTCTTC,CASSSGLAGGRLFF
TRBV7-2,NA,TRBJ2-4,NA,TGTGCCAGCAGCGGACGTATAGACAGACTACTAGCCAAAAACATTCAGTACTTC,CASSGRIDRLLAKNIQYF
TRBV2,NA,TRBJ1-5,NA,TGTGCCAGCAACGGACCCGGGTGGCCCCAGCATTTT,CASNGPGWPQHF
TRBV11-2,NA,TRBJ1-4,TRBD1,TGTGCCAGCAGCTCCCCAGGGGGCTGGGAAAAACTGTTTTTT,CASSSPGGWEKLFF
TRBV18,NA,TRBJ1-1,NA,TGTGCCAGCTCACCAGGGGGCAAGACTGAAGCTTTCTTT,CASSPGGKTEAFF
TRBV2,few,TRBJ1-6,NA,TGTGCCAGCAGTGTTCGGCAGGAGGATAATTCACCCCTCCACTTT,CASSVRQEDNSPLHF
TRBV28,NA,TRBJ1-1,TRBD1,TGTGCCAGCAGCCCGAGGGACAGGGGATTTAACACTGAAGCTTTCTTT,CASSPRDRGFNTEAFF
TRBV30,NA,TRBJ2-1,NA,TGTGCCTGGAGTACAGGGTTTACCAAGGGTGAGCAGTTCTTC,CAWSTGFTKGEQFF
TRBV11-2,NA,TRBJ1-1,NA,TGTGCCAGCAGCTTAGCGATCTGGCAGGGGAAAGCTTTCTTT,CASSLAIWQGKAFF
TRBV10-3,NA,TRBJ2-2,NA,TGTGCCATCAGTGGGTTAGCGAGAGACACCGGGGAGCTGTTTTTT,CAISGLARDTGELFF
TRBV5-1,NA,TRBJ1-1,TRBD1,TGCGCCAGCAGCTTGAGAGGGGGCTCTGAAGCTTTCTTT,CASSLRGGSEAFF
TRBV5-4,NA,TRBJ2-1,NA,TGTGCCAGCAGCTTGACGGGAGCGGGCTACAATGAGCAGTTCTTC,CASSLTGAGYNEQFF
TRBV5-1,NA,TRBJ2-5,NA,TGCGCCAGCAGCCAACAAGAGACCCAGTACTTC,CASSQQETQYF
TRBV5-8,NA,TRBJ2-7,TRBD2,TGTGCCAGCAGGGCCGCGTATGTCGGGAGGGCTTCCTACGAGCAGTACTTC,CASRAAYVGRASYEQYF
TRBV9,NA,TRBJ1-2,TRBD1,TGTGCCAGCAGCGTAGAAGGGACAGGGGGCGATGGCTACACCTTC,CASSVEGTGGDGYTF
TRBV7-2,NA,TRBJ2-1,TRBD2,TGTGCCAGCAGTCCCGGGGCTAGCGGTACCTACAATGAGCAGTTCTTC,CASSPGASGTYNEQFF
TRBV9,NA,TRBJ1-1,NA,TGTGCCAGCAGCGTAGGTGGGGACGCGAACACTGAAGCTTTCTTT,CASSVGGDANTEAFF
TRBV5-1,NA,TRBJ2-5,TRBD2,TGCGCCAGCAGCTTTCAGCGGGAGCGAGGAGAGACCCAGTACTTC,CASSFQRERGETQYF
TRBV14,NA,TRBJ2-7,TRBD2,TGTGCCAGCAGCCAAGGACCGGGACTAGCGGGGCCCTACGAGCAGTACTTC,CASSQGPGLAGPYEQYF
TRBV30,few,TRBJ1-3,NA,TGTGCCTGGAGTCCATATCTTGACAGATCCTCTGGAAACACCATATATTTT,CAWSPYLDRSSGNTIYF
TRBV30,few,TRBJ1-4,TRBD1,TGTGCCTGGAAGCTCCAGGGGGTTGAAAAACTGTTTTTT,CAWKLQGVEKLFF
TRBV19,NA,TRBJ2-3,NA,TGTGCCAGCAGGGCGGTGGGCACAGATACGCAGTATTTT,CASRAVGTDTQYF
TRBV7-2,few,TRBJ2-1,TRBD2,TGTGCCAGCAGAGGGCGGCTAGCGGGGGACAATGAGCAGTTCTTC,CASRGRLAGDNEQFF
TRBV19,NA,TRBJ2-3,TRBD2,TGTGCCAGTAGTCCCGGACTAGCGGGAGTAACGCAGTATTTT,CASSPGLAGVTQYF
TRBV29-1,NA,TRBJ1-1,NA,TGCAGCGTTGAGAAGGCGAACACTGAAGCTTTCTTT,CSVEKANTEAFF
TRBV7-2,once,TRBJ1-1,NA,TGTGCCAGCAGCCAGAGAGGGGTGAACACTGAAGCTTTCTTT,CASSQRGVNTEAFF
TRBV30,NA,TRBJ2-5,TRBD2,TGTGCCTGGAGTGTTTGGACTAGCGGGGGCCCTCGGGGAGAGACCCAGTACTTC,CAWSVWTSGGPRGETQYF
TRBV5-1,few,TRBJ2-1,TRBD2,TGCGCCAGCAGCGACGGGGGGGCCAATGAGCAGTTCTTC,CASSDGGANEQFF
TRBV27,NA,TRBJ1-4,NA,TGTGCCAGCAGTTTGGGCAGAGGGGAAAAACTGTTTTTT,CASSLGRGEKLFF
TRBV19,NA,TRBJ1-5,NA,TGTGCCAGTAGAAGGGAGGATCAGCCCCAGCATTTT,CASRREDQPQHF
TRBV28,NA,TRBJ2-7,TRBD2,TGTGCCAGCAGGACCCTTGCTAGCGGTACTTTCTACGAGCAGTACTTC,CASRTLASGTFYEQYF
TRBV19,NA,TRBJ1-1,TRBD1,TGTGCCAGTAGTATAAGACAGGGACCTGAAGCTTTCTTT,CASSIRQGPEAFF
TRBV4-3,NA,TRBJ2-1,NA,TGCGCCAGCAGCCAAGAAAGTACAGGCGGTTACAATGAGCAGTTCTTC,CASSQESTGGYNEQFF
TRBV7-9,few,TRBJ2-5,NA,TGTGCCAGCAGCTTCGTGGAAACCCAGTACTTC,CASSFVETQYF
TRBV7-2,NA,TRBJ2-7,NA,TGTGCCAGCAGCCCTAGGTTTAGCGAGCAGTACTTC,CASSPRFSEQYF
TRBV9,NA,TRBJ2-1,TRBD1,TGTGCCAGCAGCGCCGACAGGGGGCGAGGTGAGCAGTTCTTC,CASSADRGRGEQFF
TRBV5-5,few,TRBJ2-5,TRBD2,TGTGCCAGCAGCTTGGTGCGGGAGGCGGGACTACCATTCGAGGAGACCCAGTACTTC,CASSLVREAGLPFEETQYF
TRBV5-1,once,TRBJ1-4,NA,TGCGCCAGCAGCTCTGGAGGTAACGGGAACTATAATGAAAAACTGTTTTTT,CASSSGGNGNYNEKLFF
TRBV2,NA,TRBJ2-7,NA,TGTGCCAGCAGCGAGAACTTCGGGGTATACGAGCAGTACTTC,CASSENFGVYEQYF